The rows below give T cell receptor beta chains drawn from one sample of a study of response to subunit inactivated influenza vaccine. TCRdb reprocessed the RT-PCR reads via MiXCR and lists one record per CDR3 protein. The sample records fewer than 400,000 distinct CDR3 sequences, around a fifth being singletons. The source material was PBMCs from blood, sampled less than 22 months after vaccination. The receptor source for this set is a man between 50 and 75 years old who received an inactivated influenza vaccine. The CDR3 runs from the conserved cysteine through the conserved F or W. Fields, in order: V gene, clone size, J gene, D gene, CDR3 protein, CDR3 DNA. The D gene is left open where the match is weak. Clone size is shown for a subset of rows, as once, few, many or a class of expanded clone.

V gene: TRBV7-2; clone size: -; J gene: TRBJ1-2; D gene: TRBD1; CDR3 protein: CASSRRDSENYGYTF; CDR3 DNA: TGTGCCAGCAGCCGCCGGGACAGTGAAAACTATGGCTACACCTTC
V gene: TRBV6-1; clone size: once; J gene: TRBJ2-7; D gene: -; CDR3 protein: CASRNRGHLMGERYF; CDR3 DNA: TGTGCCAGCAGAAACCGGGGACACTTAATGGGCGAGCGGTACTTC
V gene: TRBV20-1; clone size: -; J gene: TRBJ1-4; D gene: -; CDR3 protein: CSARQGNREKLFF; CDR3 DNA: TGCAGTGCTAGACAGGGGAATCGGGAAAAACTGTTTTTT
V gene: TRBV18; clone size: few; J gene: TRBJ2-2; D gene: TRBD1; CDR3 protein: CASSSRDSTNTGELFF; CDR3 DNA: TGTGCCAGCTCATCCCGGGACAGTACGAACACCGGGGAGCTGTTTTTT
V gene: TRBV5-6; clone size: few; J gene: TRBJ1-1; D gene: -; CDR3 protein: CASSPDPQGGTEAFF; CDR3 DNA: TGTGCCAGCAGCCCGGACCCTCAGGGTGGCACTGAAGCTTTCTTT
V gene: TRBV2; clone size: -; J gene: TRBJ2-7; D gene: -; CDR3 protein: CASSDLLNSYEQYF; CDR3 DNA: TGTGCCAGCAGTGATTTGTTAAACTCCTACGAGCAGTACTTC
V gene: TRBV4-1; clone size: few; J gene: TRBJ2-1; D gene: -; CDR3 protein: CASSLDRAGAGDEQFF; CDR3 DNA: TGCGCCAGCAGCCTTGACCGGGCGGGGGCTGGCGATGAGCAGTTCTTC
V gene: TRBV7-2; clone size: once; J gene: TRBJ2-7; D gene: -; CDR3 protein: CASSSSYHEQYF; CDR3 DNA: TGTGCCAGCAGCTCCTCGTACCACGAGCAGTACTTC
V gene: TRBV7-9; clone size: -; J gene: TRBJ1-5; D gene: -; CDR3 protein: CASTKGGSNQPQHF; CDR3 DNA: TGTGCCAGCACTAAAGGGGGGAGCAATCAGCCCCAGCATTTT
V gene: TRBV5-1; clone size: many; J gene: TRBJ1-1; D gene: TRBD1; CDR3 protein: CASSLEVWDRGRNTEAFF; CDR3 DNA: TGCGCCAGCAGCTTGGAGGTGTGGGACAGGGGAAGGAACACTGAAGCTTTCTTT
V gene: TRBV20-1; clone size: few; J gene: TRBJ1-5; D gene: -; CDR3 protein: CSARETGRGPQHF; CDR3 DNA: TGCAGTGCTAGAGAAACAGGCCGGGGGCCCCAGCATTTT
V gene: TRBV20-1; clone size: few; J gene: TRBJ1-6; D gene: TRBD1; CDR3 protein: CSARVPGTGEYSPLHF; CDR3 DNA: TGCAGTGCTAGAGTTCCCGGGACAGGGGAGTATTCACCCCTCCACTTT
V gene: TRBV5-1; clone size: -; J gene: TRBJ2-2; D gene: -; CDR3 protein: CASSRGTRGGELFF; CDR3 DNA: TGCGCCAGCAGCAGAGGGACACGGGGCGGGGAGCTGTTTTTT
V gene: TRBV5-1; clone size: once; J gene: TRBJ2-7; D gene: TRBD2; CDR3 protein: CASSETLIAGGPYEQYF; CDR3 DNA: TGCGCCAGCAGCGAGACCCTTATAGCGGGAGGGCCCTACGAGCAGTACTTC
V gene: TRBV5-1; clone size: many; J gene: TRBJ1-2; D gene: -; CDR3 protein: CASSAQGNYGYTF; CDR3 DNA: TGCGCCAGCAGCGCCCAGGGAAACTATGGCTACACCTTC
V gene: TRBV27; clone size: few; J gene: TRBJ1-1; D gene: TRBD1; CDR3 protein: CASRKTGIRDWNTEAFF; CDR3 DNA: TGTGCCAGCAGGAAGACAGGGATTCGGGATTGGAACACTGAAGCTTTCTTT
V gene: TRBV6-1; clone size: -; J gene: TRBJ2-7; D gene: -; CDR3 protein: CASSPTEISYEQYF; CDR3 DNA: TGTGCCAGCAGTCCGACAGAGATCTCCTACGAGCAGTACTTC
V gene: TRBV12-3/TRBV12-4; clone size: -; J gene: TRBJ2-7; D gene: TRBD2; CDR3 protein: CASTRGVLSYEQYF; CDR3 DNA: TGTGCCAGCACCCGGGGGGTACTATCCTACGAGCAGTACTTC
V gene: TRBV3-1; clone size: few; J gene: TRBJ2-5; D gene: -; CDR3 protein: CASSPGLSQETQYF; CDR3 DNA: TGTGCCAGCAGCCCCGGACTAAGCCAAGAGACCCAGTACTTC
V gene: TRBV12-3/TRBV12-4; clone size: many; J gene: TRBJ2-1; D gene: TRBD2; CDR3 protein: CASSTLAGVPQDEQFF; CDR3 DNA: TGTGCCAGCAGTACCTTAGCGGGAGTCCCCCAGGATGAGCAGTTCTTC
V gene: TRBV2; clone size: few; J gene: TRBJ1-2; D gene: -; CDR3 protein: CASTVGRLSGGYGYTF; CDR3 DNA: TGTGCCAGTACGGTGGGACGGCTCTCGGGAGGCTATGGCTACACCTTC
V gene: TRBV29-1; clone size: -; J gene: TRBJ2-2; D gene: TRBD2; CDR3 protein: CSAKYGRTNTGELFF; CDR3 DNA: TGCAGCGCGAAATACGGGAGGACGAACACCGGGGAGCTGTTTTTT
V gene: TRBV12-3/TRBV12-4; clone size: -; J gene: TRBJ1-6; D gene: -; CDR3 protein: CASIEGQLTSETYNSPLHF; CDR3 DNA: TGTGCCAGCATTGAAGGACAGTTAACCTCTGAGACTTATAATTCACCCCTCCACTTT
V gene: TRBV29-1; clone size: -; J gene: TRBJ1-2; D gene: -; CDR3 protein: CSALAAMGGYGYTF; CDR3 DNA: TGCAGCGCCCTAGCGGCTATGGGGGGATATGGCTACACCTTC
V gene: TRBV10-2; clone size: few; J gene: TRBJ2-2; D gene: TRBD1; CDR3 protein: CASSEDPTGRNTGELFF; CDR3 DNA: TGCGCCAGCAGTGAAGACCCGACAGGGAGAAACACCGGGGAGCTGTTTTTT
V gene: TRBV27; clone size: -; J gene: TRBJ2-7; D gene: TRBD2; CDR3 protein: CASSVSGLGEQYF; CDR3 DNA: TGTGCCAGCAGTGTTAGCGGGCTTGGGGAGCAGTACTTC
V gene: TRBV5-1; clone size: many; J gene: TRBJ2-1; D gene: -; CDR3 protein: CASSSPSRYNEQFF; CDR3 DNA: TGCGCCAGCAGTAGTCCCTCGAGGTACAATGAGCAGTTCTTC
V gene: TRBV5-6; clone size: -; J gene: TRBJ1-5; D gene: TRBD1; CDR3 protein: CASSLSGTELGQPQHF; CDR3 DNA: TGTGCCAGCAGCTTGAGTGGGACAGAGTTGGGTCAGCCCCAGCATTTT
V gene: TRBV9; clone size: -; J gene: TRBJ2-6; D gene: -; CDR3 protein: CASTIGGGASGANVLTF; CDR3 DNA: TGTGCCAGCACCATTGGGGGAGGTGCTTCTGGGGCCAACGTCCTGACTTTC
V gene: TRBV6-2/TRBV6-3; clone size: few; J gene: TRBJ2-7; D gene: TRBD1; CDR3 protein: CASSPGTADYYEQYF; CDR3 DNA: TGTGCCAGCAGCCCCGGGACAGCCGATTATTACGAGCAGTACTTC
V gene: TRBV5-1; clone size: -; J gene: TRBJ1-1; D gene: TRBD1; CDR3 protein: CASSSAGGRDTEAFF; CDR3 DNA: TGCGCCAGCAGCTCCGCAGGGGGAAGGGACACTGAAGCTTTCTTT
V gene: TRBV12-3/TRBV12-4; clone size: few; J gene: TRBJ2-1; D gene: TRBD1; CDR3 protein: CASSLSRGRWVSNEQFF; CDR3 DNA: TGTGCCAGCAGTTTATCCAGGGGGCGCTGGGTTAGTAATGAGCAGTTCTTC
V gene: TRBV28; clone size: many; J gene: TRBJ1-5; D gene: -; CDR3 protein: CASRRDLSNQPQHF; CDR3 DNA: TGTGCCAGCAGACGGGACCTTAGCAATCAGCCCCAGCATTTT
V gene: TRBV5-1; clone size: -; J gene: TRBJ2-5; D gene: -; CDR3 protein: CASSLAPGPQETQYF; CDR3 DNA: TGCGCCAGCAGCTTGGCCCCAGGCCCCCAAGAGACCCAGTACTTC
V gene: TRBV2; clone size: many; J gene: TRBJ1-5; D gene: -; CDR3 protein: CASAPDSYSNQPQHF; CDR3 DNA: TGTGCCAGCGCCCCGGACAGTTATAGCAATCAGCCCCAGCATTTT
V gene: TRBV29-1; clone size: few; J gene: TRBJ2-7; D gene: -; CDR3 protein: CSVELLRDGTYEQYF; CDR3 DNA: TGCAGCGTTGAACTCCTCCGGGACGGGACCTACGAGCAGTACTTC
V gene: TRBV4-2; clone size: -; J gene: TRBJ2-1; D gene: TRBD2; CDR3 protein: CASSRIFALAGGPPYNEQFF; CDR3 DNA: TGTGCCAGCAGCCGAATCTTCGCTCTAGCGGGGGGGCCCCCCTACAATGAGCAGTTCTTC
V gene: TRBV7-3; clone size: many; J gene: TRBJ2-1; D gene: TRBD1; CDR3 protein: CASSRDSSYNEQFF; CDR3 DNA: TGTGCCAGCAGCCGGGACAGTTCCTACAATGAGCAGTTCTTC
V gene: TRBV4-3; clone size: -; J gene: TRBJ2-3; D gene: TRBD2; CDR3 protein: CASSQEIAGATDTQYF; CDR3 DNA: TGCGCCAGCAGCCAAGAGATAGCGGGAGCCACAGATACGCAGTATTTT
V gene: TRBV25-1; clone size: many; J gene: TRBJ1-5; D gene: -; CDR3 protein: CPWGENNQPQHF; CDR3 DNA: TGTCCTTGGGGGGAGAACAATCAGCCCCAGCATTTT
V gene: TRBV6-5; clone size: -; J gene: TRBJ1-2; D gene: -; CDR3 protein: CASSSQGILGGYTF; CDR3 DNA: TGTGCCAGCAGTTCCCAGGGGATCTTGGGTGGCTACACCTTC
V gene: TRBV30; clone size: few; J gene: TRBJ1-1; D gene: -; CDR3 protein: CAWSVGRHTEAFF; CDR3 DNA: TGTGCCTGGAGTGTGGGGAGGCACACTGAAGCTTTCTTT
V gene: TRBV6-5; clone size: -; J gene: TRBJ2-1; D gene: -; CDR3 protein: CASGWDEQFF; CDR3 DNA: TGTGCCAGCGGGTGGGATGAGCAGTTCTTC
V gene: TRBV9; clone size: few; J gene: TRBJ2-7; D gene: -; CDR3 protein: CASSVGQTANSYEQYF; CDR3 DNA: TGTGCCAGCAGCGTAGGGCAGACAGCAAACTCCTACGAGCAGTACTTC
V gene: TRBV5-5; clone size: many; J gene: TRBJ1-1; D gene: -; CDR3 protein: CASSLELQGNTEAFF; CDR3 DNA: TGTGCCAGCAGCTTGGAATTACAGGGGAACACTGAAGCTTTCTTT
V gene: TRBV30; clone size: few; J gene: TRBJ2-2; D gene: -; CDR3 protein: CAWRLRQRGLNTGELFF; CDR3 DNA: TGTGCCTGGAGATTAAGACAGAGGGGCTTAAACACCGGGGAGCTGTTTTTT
V gene: TRBV3-1; clone size: -; J gene: TRBJ2-5; D gene: TRBD1; CDR3 protein: CASSQGHPGGGQETQYF; CDR3 DNA: TGTGCCAGCAGCCAAGGTCATCCAGGGGGTGGACAAGAGACCCAGTACTTC
V gene: TRBV11-3; clone size: -; J gene: TRBJ1-6; D gene: TRBD1; CDR3 protein: CASSTRTGAPPLHF; CDR3 DNA: TGTGCCAGCAGCACCCGGACAGGGGCCCCACCCCTCCACTTT
V gene: TRBV2; clone size: few; J gene: TRBJ1-2; D gene: -; CDR3 protein: CASSEALWRTGRNYGYTF; CDR3 DNA: TGTGCCAGCAGTGAAGCGCTTTGGAGAACAGGTCGTAACTATGGCTACACCTTC
V gene: TRBV7-2; clone size: few; J gene: TRBJ2-1; D gene: TRBD2; CDR3 protein: CASSPTRAGTSGAYNEQFF; CDR3 DNA: TGTGCCAGCAGCCCGACAAGAGCCGGGACTAGCGGGGCCTACAATGAGCAGTTCTTC
V gene: TRBV7-8; clone size: -; J gene: TRBJ1-6; D gene: -; CDR3 protein: CASSSGRMNYNSPLHF; CDR3 DNA: TGTGCCAGCAGCTCCGGACGGATGAACTATAATTCACCCCTCCACTTT
V gene: TRBV7-2; clone size: few; J gene: TRBJ2-3; D gene: -; CDR3 protein: CAAGLGGDTQYF; CDR3 DNA: TGTGCCGCAGGGCTCGGTGGAGATACGCAGTATTTT
V gene: TRBV2; clone size: -; J gene: TRBJ2-7; D gene: TRBD2; CDR3 protein: CANIQLAGGFYEQYF; CDR3 DNA: TGTGCCAACATACAACTAGCGGGAGGATTCTACGAGCAGTACTTC
V gene: TRBV2; clone size: -; J gene: TRBJ2-3; D gene: -; CDR3 protein: CASRGNTQYF; CDR3 DNA: TGTGCCAGCAGGGGAAATACGCAGTATTTT
V gene: TRBV7-2; clone size: many; J gene: TRBJ1-5; D gene: -; CDR3 protein: CASSLRDQPQHF; CDR3 DNA: TGTGCCAGCAGCTTACGCGATCAGCCCCAGCATTTT
V gene: TRBV7-3; clone size: -; J gene: TRBJ1-1; D gene: TRBD1; CDR3 protein: CASSLSGTGGARITEAFF; CDR3 DNA: TGTGCCAGCAGCTTAAGCGGGACAGGGGGCGCGAGGATCACTGAAGCTTTCTTT
V gene: TRBV12-3/TRBV12-4; clone size: -; J gene: TRBJ1-4; D gene: TRBD1; CDR3 protein: CASSLAYGQGTEKLFF; CDR3 DNA: TGTGCCAGCAGTTTAGCATACGGACAGGGGACTGAAAAACTGTTTTTT